The 12 T cell receptor beta chains below were found in one sample sequenced in a study of blood T cell repertoires in COVID-19. The method was immunoSEQ multiplex PCR; TCRdb's version includes in-frame clones alone and lacks a portion of them. The table has 120,000 to 150,000 clones, about 86% seen once. The sequenced sample consisted of peripheral blood. These receptors were taken from a woman aged 45-59 years with active or convalescent COVID-19.

V gene TRBV28 combines with J gene TRBJ1-1; TRBD1 aligns across 8 bases. Germline V gene lookup returns CDR1 MDHEN and CDR2 SYDVKM. The CDR3 loop spans 14 amino acids. J gave up 7 bases and V 2 bases, and 6 bases lay outside the gene matches. The CDR3 DNA sequence: TGTGCCAGCAGTTTAGGGGACAGGCCCCTTGAAGCTTTCTTT. It is translated as CASSLGDRPLEAFF.

The V and J genes are TRBV5-5 and TRBJ1-5; TRBD1 agrees at 8 bases. The CDR3 runs to 17 residues. CDR1 is SGHKS and CDR2 is YYEKEE in the germline V gene (reference sequence). Trimming cost V 4 bases and J 6 bases; bases outside gene matches: 15. CDR3 residues: CASSATADRAGRQPQHF. The CDR3, as DNA: TGTGCCAGCAGCGCAACAGCGGACAGGGCCGGGCGTCAGCCCCAGCATTTT. Looking up the rest from reference TRBV5-5 and TRBJ1-5 gives the full variable domain: DAGVTQSPTHLIKTRGQQVTLRCSPISGHKSVSWYQQVLGQGPQFIFQYYEKEERGRGNFPDRFSARQFPNYSSELNVNALLLGDSALYLCASSATADRAGRQPQHFGDGTRLSIL.

This clone was seen a single time. The chain employs TRBV7-2 and TRBJ2-1, with D perhaps matching TRBD1 (6 bases). Germline values: CDR1 SGHTA, CDR2 FQGNSA. CDR3 length: 13 amino acids. The V end lost 6 bases, the J end lost 7 bases, and 13 bases lay between the germline ends. The CDR3, as DNA: TGTGCCAGCAGATTTGTAGGGGGAAATGAGCAGTTCTTC. Its protein product is CASRFVGGNEQFF.

This sequence joins TRBV30 and TRBJ1-6, with TRBD1 matching 9 bases. This CDR3 region has 14 residues. After removal of 4 bases from V and 10 bases from J, the junction contained 8 bases not matched to a gene. CDR1 and CDR2 from the germline V gene are GTSNPN and SVGIG (reference sequence). CDR3 amino acids: CAWNFRTGDSPLHF. In DNA, the CDR3 is TGTGCCTGGAATTTTAGGACAGGGGACTCACCCCTCCACTTT.

The chain recombines TRBV9 with TRBJ2-7, with TRBD1 matching 7 bases. V shed 0 bases, J shed 5 bases, and the junction held 11 bases outside the gene matches. CDR1 is SGDLS and CDR2 is YYNGEE in the germline V gene. The CDR3 sequence is 16 residues long. For the CDR3, the DNA is TGTGCCAGCAGCGTAGGGGATGCAGGGGGAGACCACGAGCAGTACTTC. It yields the protein CASSVGDAGGDHEQYF.

The chain combines TRBV5-5 with TRBJ1-1, with 7 bases lining up with TRBD1. Germline V gene sequence: CDR1 SGHKS, CDR2 YYEKEE (reference sequence). There are 14 residues in the CDR3. Trimming at V came to 0 bases and at J to 4 bases, leaving 3 bases not matched to a gene. CDR3 region: CASSLEGAGTEAFF. CDR3 bases: TGTGCCAGCAGCTTGGAGGGGGCTGGCACTGAAGCTTTCTTT.

This chain uses TRBV9 with TRBJ2-5; 9 bases line up with TRBD2. The CDR3 extends over 16 amino acids. CDR1 and CDR2 from the germline V gene are SGDLS and YYNGEE. V shed 2 bases, J shed 1 base, and the junction held 6 bases outside the gene matches. As DNA, the CDR3 is TGTGCCAGCAGCGTGGGTCTAGCGGGGAGCCAAGAGACCCAGTACTTC. It translates to CASSVGLAGSQETQYF.

This chain uses TRBV6-2 or TRBV6-3 with TRBJ1-1; D is unclear. V was cut by 2 bases and J by 4 bases, with 23 bases left in between. Germline V gene lookup returns CDR1 MNHEY and CDR2 SVGEGT. The CDR3 contains 18 residues. CDR3 bases: TGTGCCAGCAGTTACCAGTCCTGGGCTGTCGAAAGTGGCACTGAAGCTTTCTTT. This codes for CASSYQSWAVESGTEAFF.

The chain carries TRBV7-2 and TRBJ2-7; 7 bases map to TRBD2. Trimming took 1 base from V and 4 from J; bases not matched to a gene: 7. From germline, CDR1 is SGHTA and CDR2 FQGNSA. CDR3 length: 15 residues. CDR3 DNA sequence: TGTGCCAGCAGCTTAGTGGTCGCGGGAGTGTACGAGCAGTACTTC. Translated: CASSLVVAGVYEQYF.

The V and J genes are TRBV12-5 and TRBJ2-1; TRBD1 agrees at 9 bases. The CDR3 length is 14 residues. Germline-derived CDR1 and CDR2 are LGHNT and FRNRAP. Germline trimming cut 5 bases from V and 7 bases from J; bases unmatched to any gene: 6. The CDR3 region has the DNA TGTGCTAGTGGTGGACCGGACAGGGGTAATGAGCAGTTCTTC. Amino acids: CASGGPDRGNEQFF.

This chain joins TRBV6-6 and TRBJ2-5; no reliable D call. Germline CDR1 is MNHNY and CDR2 is SVGAGI (reference sequence). The V end lost 0 bases, the J end lost 0 bases, and 8 bases lay between the germline ends. The CDR3 contains 15 residues. The CDR3 bases are TGTGCCAGCAGTTACTCGCCAAACTACCAAGAGACCCAGTACTTC. It yields the protein CASSYSPNYQETQYF.

The J gene is TRBJ1-4, the V gene TRBV6-6; TRBD1 agrees at 8 bases. V lost 4 bases to trimming and J lost 7 bases; unmatched junction nucleotides: 5. Germline V lookup: CDR1 MNHNY, CDR2 SVGAGI (reference sequence). The CDR3 loop spans 14 amino acids. The CDR3 DNA reads as TGTGCCAGCAGTTCAGGGGGCGCGGGTGAAAAACTGTTTTTT. Translation gives CASSSGGAGEKLFF.